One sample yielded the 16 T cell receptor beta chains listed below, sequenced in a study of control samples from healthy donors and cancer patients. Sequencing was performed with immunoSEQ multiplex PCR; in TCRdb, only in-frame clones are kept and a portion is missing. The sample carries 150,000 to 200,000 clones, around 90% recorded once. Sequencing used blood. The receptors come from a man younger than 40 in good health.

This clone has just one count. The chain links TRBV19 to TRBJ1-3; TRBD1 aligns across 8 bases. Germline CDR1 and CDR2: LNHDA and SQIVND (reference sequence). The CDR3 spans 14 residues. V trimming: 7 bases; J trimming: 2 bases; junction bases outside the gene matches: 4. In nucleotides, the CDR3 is TGTGCCAGTACCGACAGGGGCGCTGGAAACACCATATATTTT. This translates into CASTDRGAGNTIYF.

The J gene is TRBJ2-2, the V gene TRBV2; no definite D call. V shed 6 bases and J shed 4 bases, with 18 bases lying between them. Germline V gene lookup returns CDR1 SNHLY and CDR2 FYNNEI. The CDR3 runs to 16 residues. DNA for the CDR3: TGTGCCAGCAGCGTCAAGACACCGGGTAGCACCGGGGAGCTGTTTTTT. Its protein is CASSVKTPGSTGELFF.

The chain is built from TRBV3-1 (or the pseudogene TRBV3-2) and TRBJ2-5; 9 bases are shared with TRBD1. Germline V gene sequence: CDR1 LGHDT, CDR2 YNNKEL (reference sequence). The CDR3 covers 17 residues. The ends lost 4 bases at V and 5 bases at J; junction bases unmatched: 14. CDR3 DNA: TGTGCCAGCAGCCGCATCCGGGACAGGGTCGTAAGGGAGACCCAGTACTTC. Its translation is CASSRIRDRVVRETQYF.

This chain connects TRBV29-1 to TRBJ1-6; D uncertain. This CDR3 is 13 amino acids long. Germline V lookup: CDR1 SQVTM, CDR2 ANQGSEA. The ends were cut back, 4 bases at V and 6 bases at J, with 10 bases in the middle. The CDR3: CSVGENRNSPLHF. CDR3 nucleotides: TGCAGCGTTGGAGAAAATCGTAATTCACCCCTCCACTTT.

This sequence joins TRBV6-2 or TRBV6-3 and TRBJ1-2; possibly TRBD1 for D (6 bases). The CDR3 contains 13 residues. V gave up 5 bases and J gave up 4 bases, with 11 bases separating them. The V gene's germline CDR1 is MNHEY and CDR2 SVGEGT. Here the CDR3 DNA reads TGTGCCAGCAGTGCGACAGGTCCCTATGGCTACACCTTC. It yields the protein CASSATGPYGYTF.

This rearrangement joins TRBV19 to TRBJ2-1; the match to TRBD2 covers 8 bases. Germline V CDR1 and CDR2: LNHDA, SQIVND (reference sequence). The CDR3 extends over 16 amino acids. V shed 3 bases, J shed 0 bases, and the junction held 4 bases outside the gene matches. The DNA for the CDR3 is TGTGCCAGTAGTATGGAGGGGACTAGCTCCTACAATGAGCAGTTCTTC. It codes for CASSMEGTSSYNEQFF.

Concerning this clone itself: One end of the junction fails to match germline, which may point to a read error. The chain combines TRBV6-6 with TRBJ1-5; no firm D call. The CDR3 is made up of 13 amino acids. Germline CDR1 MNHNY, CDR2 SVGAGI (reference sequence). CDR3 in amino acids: CASSPAGNQPRHF. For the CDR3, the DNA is TGTGCCAGCAGTCCCGCGGGGAACCAGCCCCGGCATTTT.

The CDR3 region has the DNA TGTGCCAGCAGCCAATTAGGCGGGAATACGCAGTATTTT. Translated, it gives CASSQLGGNTQYF. The chain has TRBV3-1 (or the pseudogene TRBV3-2) and TRBJ2-3; possible D gene TRBD2, 6 bases. Germline V lookup: CDR1 LGHDT, CDR2 YNNKEL (reference sequence). CDR3 length: 13 amino acids. V was shortened by 2 bases and J by 7 bases, with 10 bases between the two germline ends.

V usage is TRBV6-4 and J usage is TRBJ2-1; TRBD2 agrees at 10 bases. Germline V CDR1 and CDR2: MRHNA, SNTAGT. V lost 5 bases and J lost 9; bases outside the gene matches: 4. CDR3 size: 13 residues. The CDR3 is CASSSGGAGEQFF. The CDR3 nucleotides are TGTGCCAGCAGTAGCGGGGGGGCCGGTGAGCAGTTCTTC.

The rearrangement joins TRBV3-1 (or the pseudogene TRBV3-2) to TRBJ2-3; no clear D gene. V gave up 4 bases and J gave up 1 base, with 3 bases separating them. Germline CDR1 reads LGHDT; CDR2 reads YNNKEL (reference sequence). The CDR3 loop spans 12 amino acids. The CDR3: CASSLGTDTQYF. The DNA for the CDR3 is TGTGCCAGCAGCCTCGGCACAGATACGCAGTATTTT.

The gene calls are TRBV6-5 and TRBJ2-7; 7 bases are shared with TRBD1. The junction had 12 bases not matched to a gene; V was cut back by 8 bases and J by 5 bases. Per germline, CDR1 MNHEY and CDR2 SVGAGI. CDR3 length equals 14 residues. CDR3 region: CASRPETGRDEQYF. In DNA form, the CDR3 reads TGTGCCAGCCGGCCCGAGACAGGGCGGGACGAGCAGTACTTC.

The CDR3 bases are TGTGCCAGCTCACCAGACACAGGGGATGTCTATGGCTACACCTTC. It is translated as CASSPDTGDVYGYTF. V usage is TRBV18 and J usage is TRBJ1-2, with 7 bases aligning to TRBD1. V was clipped by 2 bases and J by 4 bases; unmatched bases: 7. Germline values: CDR1 KGHSH, CDR2 LQKENI. The CDR3 contains 15 residues. The full variable domain, completed using reference TRBV18 and TRBJ1-2, is NAGVMQNPRHLVRRRGQEARLRCSPMKGHSHVYWYRQLPEEGLKFMVYLQKENIIDESGMPKERFSAEFPKEGPSILRIQQVVRGDSAAYFCASSPDTGDVYGYTFGSGTRLTVV.

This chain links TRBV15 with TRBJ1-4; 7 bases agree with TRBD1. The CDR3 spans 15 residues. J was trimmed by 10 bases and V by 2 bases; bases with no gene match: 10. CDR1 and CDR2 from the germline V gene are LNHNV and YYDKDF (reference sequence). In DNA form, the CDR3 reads TGTGCCACCAGCAGACCCACAGGGGCCTATGGAAAACTGTTTTTT. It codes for CATSRPTGAYGKLFF.

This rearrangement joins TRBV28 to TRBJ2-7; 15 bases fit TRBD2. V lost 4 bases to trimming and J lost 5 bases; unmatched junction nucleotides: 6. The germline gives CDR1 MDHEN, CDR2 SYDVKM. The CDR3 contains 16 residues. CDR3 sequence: CASSSGTSGRRHEQYF. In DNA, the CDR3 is TGTGCCAGCAGTTCCGGGACTAGCGGGAGGCGTCACGAGCAGTACTTC.

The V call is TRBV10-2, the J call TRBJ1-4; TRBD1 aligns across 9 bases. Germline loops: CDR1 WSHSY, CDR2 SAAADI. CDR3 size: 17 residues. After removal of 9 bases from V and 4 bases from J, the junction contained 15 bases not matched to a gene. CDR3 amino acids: CARGAEGQGGGNEKLFF. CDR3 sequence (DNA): TGCGCCAGGGGGGCTGAGGGACAGGGAGGAGGTAATGAAAAACTGTTTTTT.

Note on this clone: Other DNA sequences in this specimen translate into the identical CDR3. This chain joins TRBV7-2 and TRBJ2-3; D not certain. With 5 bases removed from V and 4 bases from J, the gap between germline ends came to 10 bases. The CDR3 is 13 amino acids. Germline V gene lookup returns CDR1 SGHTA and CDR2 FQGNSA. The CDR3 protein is CASSPSAADTQYF. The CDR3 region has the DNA TGTGCCAGCAGCCCCTCGGCCGCAGATACGCAGTATTTT.